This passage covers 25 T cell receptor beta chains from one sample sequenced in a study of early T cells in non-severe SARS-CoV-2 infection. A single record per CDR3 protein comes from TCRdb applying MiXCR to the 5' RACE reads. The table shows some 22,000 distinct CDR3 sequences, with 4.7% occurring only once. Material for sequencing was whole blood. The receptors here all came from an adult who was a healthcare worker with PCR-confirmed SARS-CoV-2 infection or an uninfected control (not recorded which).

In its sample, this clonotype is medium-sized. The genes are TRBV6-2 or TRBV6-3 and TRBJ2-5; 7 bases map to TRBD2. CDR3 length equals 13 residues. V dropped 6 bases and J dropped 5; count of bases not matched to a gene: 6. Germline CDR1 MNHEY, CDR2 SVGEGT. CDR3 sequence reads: CASSRLAWETQYF. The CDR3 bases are TGTGCCAGCAGCCGACTAGCTTGGGAGACCCAGTACTTC.

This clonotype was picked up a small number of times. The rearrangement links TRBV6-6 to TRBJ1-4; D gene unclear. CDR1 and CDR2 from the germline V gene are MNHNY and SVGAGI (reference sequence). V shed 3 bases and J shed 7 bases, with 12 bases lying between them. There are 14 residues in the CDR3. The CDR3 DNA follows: TGTGCCAGCAGTTATCGGGCAGGCCTTGAAAAACTGTTTTTT. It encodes CASSYRAGLEKLFF.

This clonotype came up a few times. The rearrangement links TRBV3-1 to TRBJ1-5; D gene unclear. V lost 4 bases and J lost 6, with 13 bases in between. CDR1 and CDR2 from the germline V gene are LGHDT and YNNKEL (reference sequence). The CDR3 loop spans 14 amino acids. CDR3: CASSPAGSLQPQHF. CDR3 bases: TGTGCCAGCAGCCCCGCCGGCTCCCTTCAGCCCCAGCATTTT.

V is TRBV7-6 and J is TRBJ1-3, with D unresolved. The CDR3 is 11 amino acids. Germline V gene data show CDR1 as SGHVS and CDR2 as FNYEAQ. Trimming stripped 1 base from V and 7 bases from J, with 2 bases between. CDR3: CASSLGNTIYF. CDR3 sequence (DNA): TGTGCCAGCAGCTTAGGCAACACCATATATTTT.

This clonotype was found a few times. In DNA, the CDR3 is TGTGCCTGGAGTAGGCAGCAGTATCAGCCCCAGCATTTT. Its translation is CAWSRQQYQPQHF. The gene calls are TRBV30 and TRBJ1-5; D unclear. Germline V gives CDR1 GTSNPN, CDR2 SVGIG (reference sequence). V lost 2 bases to trimming and J lost 5 bases, with 10 bases between them. The CDR3 runs to 13 residues.

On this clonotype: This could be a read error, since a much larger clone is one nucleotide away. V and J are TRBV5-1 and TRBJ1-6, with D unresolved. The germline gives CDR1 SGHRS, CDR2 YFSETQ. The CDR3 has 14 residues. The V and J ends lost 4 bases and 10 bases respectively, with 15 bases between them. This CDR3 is CASSNVAEGSPLHF. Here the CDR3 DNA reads TGCGCCAGCAGCAACGTGGCAGAAGGGTCACCCCTCCACTTT.

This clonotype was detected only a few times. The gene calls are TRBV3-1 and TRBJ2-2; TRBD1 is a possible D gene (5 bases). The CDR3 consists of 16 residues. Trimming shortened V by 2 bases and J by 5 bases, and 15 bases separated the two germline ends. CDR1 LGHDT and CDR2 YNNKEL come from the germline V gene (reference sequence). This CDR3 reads CASSQKFIDSTGELFF. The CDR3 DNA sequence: TGTGCCAGCAGCCAAAAGTTTATTGACAGTACCGGGGAGCTGTTTTTT.

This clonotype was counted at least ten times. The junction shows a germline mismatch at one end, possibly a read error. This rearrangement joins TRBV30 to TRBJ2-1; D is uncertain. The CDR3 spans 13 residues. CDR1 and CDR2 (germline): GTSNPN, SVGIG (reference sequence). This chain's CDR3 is CAWSDRSENGQFF. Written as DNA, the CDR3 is TGTGCCTGGAGTGATCGTTCCGAAAATGGGCAGTTCTTC.

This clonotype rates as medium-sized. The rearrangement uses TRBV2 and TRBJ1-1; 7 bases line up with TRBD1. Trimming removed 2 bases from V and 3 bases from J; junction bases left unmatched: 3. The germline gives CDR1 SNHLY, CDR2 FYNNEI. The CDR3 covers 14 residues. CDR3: CASSEPGGYTEAFF. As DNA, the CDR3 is TGTGCCAGCAGTGAACCAGGGGGATACACTGAAGCTTTCTTT.

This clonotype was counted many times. The CDR3 nucleotides are TGTGCCAGCAGTCCCCGAGCGGGGGCCGGGACCCAGTACTTC. It yields the protein CASSPRAGAGTQYF. The rearrangement uses TRBV12-3 or TRBV12-4 and TRBJ2-5; TRBD2 agrees at 8 bases. The CDR3 runs to 14 residues. Unmatched junction bases numbered 9, after V lost 5 bases and J lost 7 bases.

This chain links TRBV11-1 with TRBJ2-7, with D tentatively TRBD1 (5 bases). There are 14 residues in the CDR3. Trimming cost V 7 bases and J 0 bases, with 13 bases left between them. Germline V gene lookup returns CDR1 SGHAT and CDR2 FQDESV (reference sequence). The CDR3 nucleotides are TGTGCCAGCACTGACAGTTTGAGCTCCTACGAGCAGTACTTC. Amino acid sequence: CASTDSLSSYEQYF. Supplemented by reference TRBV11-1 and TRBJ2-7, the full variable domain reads EAEVAQSPRYKITEKSQAVAFWCDPISGHATLYWYRQILGQGPELLVQFQDESVVDDSQLPKDRFSAERLKGVDSTLKIQPAELGDSAMYLCASTDSLSSYEQYFGPGTRLTVT.

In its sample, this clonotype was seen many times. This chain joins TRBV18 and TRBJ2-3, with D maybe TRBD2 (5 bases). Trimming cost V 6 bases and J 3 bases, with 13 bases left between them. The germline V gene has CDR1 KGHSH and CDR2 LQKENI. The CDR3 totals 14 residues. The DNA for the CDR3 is TGTGCCAGCTCGCCAGCGGCAAGTACAGATACGCAGTATTTT. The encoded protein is CASSPAASTDTQYF.

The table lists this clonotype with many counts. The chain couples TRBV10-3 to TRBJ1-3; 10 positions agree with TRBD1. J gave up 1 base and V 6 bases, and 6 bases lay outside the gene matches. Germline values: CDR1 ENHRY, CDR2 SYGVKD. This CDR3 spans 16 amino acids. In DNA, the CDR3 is TGTGCCATCAGCGGGGACAGGGGCGTTTCTGGAAACACCATATATTTT. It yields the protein CAISGDRGVSGNTIYF.

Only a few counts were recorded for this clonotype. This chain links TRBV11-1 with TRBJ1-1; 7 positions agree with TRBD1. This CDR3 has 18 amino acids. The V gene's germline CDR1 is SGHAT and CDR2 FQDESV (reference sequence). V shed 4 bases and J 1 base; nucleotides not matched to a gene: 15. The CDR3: CASSSTRGLQGSNTEAFF. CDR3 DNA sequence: TGTGCCAGCAGCTCCACTCGAGGTCTACAGGGGTCGAACACTGAAGCTTTCTTT.

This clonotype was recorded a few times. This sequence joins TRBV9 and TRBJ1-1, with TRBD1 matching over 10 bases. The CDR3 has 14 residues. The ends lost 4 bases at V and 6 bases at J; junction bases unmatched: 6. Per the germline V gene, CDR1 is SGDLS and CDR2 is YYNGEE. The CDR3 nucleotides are TGTGCCAGCAGCTTAAGGACAGGGGGGCCTGAAGCTTTCTTT. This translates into CASSLRTGGPEAFF.

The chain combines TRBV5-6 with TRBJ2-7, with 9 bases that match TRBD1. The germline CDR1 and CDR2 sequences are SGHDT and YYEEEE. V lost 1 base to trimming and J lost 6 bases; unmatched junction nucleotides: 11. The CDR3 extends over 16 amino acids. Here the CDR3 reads CASSLRSGTGRIEQYF. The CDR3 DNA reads TGTGCCAGCAGCTTGAGATCCGGGACAGGGCGAATCGAGCAGTACTTC.

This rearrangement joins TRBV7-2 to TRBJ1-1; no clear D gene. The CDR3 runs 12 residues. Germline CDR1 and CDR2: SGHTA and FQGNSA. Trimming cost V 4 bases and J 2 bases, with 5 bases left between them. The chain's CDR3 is CASSSRNTEAFF. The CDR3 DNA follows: TGTGCCAGCAGCTCCCGCAACACTGAAGCTTTCTTT.

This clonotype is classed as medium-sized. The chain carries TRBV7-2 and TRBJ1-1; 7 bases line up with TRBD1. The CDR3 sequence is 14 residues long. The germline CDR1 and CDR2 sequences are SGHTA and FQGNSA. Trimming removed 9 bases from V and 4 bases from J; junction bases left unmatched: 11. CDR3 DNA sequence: TGTGCCAGTCACGGGGACAGTGATCTCACTGAAGCTTTCTTT. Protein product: CASHGDSDLTEAFF.

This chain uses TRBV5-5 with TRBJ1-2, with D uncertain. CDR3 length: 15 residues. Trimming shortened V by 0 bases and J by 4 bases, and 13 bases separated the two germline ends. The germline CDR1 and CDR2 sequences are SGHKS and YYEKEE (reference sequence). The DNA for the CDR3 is TGTGCCAGCAGCTTGGCTTGGGCAGCGGGCTATGGCTACACCTTC. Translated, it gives CASSLAWAAGYGYTF.

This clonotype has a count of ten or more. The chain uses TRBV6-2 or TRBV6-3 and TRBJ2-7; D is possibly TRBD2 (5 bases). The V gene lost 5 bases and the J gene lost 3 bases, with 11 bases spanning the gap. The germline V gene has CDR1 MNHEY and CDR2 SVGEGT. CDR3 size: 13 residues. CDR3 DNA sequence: TGTGCCAGCAGTCCCGGACTCAACTACGAGCAGTACTTC. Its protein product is CASSPGLNYEQYF.

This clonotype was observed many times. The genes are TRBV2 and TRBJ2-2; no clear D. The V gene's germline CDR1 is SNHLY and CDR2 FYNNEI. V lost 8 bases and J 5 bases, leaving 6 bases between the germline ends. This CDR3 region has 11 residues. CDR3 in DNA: TGTGCCAGCTACATAACCGGGGAGCTGTTTTTT. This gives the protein CASYITGELFF.

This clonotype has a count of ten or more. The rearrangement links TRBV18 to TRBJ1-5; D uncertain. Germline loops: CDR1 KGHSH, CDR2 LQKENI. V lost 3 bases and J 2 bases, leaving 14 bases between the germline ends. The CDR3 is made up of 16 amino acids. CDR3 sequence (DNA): TGTGCCAGCTCACCTGGAGGGATGCTCGGCAATCAGCCCCAGCATTTT. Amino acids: CASSPGGMLGNQPQHF.

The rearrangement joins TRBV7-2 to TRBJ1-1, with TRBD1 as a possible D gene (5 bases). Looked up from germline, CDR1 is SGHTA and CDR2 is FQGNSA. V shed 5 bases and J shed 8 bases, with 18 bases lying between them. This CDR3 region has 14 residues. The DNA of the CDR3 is TGTGCCAGCAGCCAAATGGGACTCCGGAGGGAAGCTTTCTTT. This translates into CASSQMGLRREAFF.

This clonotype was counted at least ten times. CDR3 DNA: TGTGCCACCAGGTCTCAGGGGCATAGCAATCAGCCCCAGCATTTT. It is translated as CATRSQGHSNQPQHF. The chain is built from TRBV15 and TRBJ1-5; D might be TRBD1 (6 bases). The CDR3 is 15 residues long. The V and J ends lost 6 bases and 0 bases respectively, with 12 bases between them. Germline loops: CDR1 LNHNV, CDR2 YYDKDF (reference sequence).

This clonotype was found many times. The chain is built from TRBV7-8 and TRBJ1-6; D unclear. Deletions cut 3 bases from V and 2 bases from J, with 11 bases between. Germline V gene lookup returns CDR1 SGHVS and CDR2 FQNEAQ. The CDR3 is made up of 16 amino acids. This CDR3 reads CASSLPRVPYNSPLHF. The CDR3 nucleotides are TGTGCCAGCAGCTTGCCTAGGGTTCCCTATAATTCACCCCTCCACTTT.